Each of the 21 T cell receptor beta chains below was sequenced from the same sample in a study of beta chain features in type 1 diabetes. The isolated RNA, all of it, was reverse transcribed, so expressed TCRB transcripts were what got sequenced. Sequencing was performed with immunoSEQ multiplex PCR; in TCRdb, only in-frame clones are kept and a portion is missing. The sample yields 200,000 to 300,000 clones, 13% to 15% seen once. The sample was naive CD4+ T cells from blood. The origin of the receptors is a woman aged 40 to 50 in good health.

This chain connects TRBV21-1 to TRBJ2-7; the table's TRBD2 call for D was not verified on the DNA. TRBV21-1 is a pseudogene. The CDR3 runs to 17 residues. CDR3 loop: CASSKVRLPSGTYEQYF. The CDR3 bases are TGTGCCAGCAGCAAAGTGAGGTTGCCTAGCGGCACCTACGAGCAGTACTTC.

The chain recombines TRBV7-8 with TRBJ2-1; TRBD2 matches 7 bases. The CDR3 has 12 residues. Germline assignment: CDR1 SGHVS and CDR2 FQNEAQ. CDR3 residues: CPGDWEGNEQFF. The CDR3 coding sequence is TGTCCCGGGGACTGGGAGGGGAATGAGCAGTTCTTC.

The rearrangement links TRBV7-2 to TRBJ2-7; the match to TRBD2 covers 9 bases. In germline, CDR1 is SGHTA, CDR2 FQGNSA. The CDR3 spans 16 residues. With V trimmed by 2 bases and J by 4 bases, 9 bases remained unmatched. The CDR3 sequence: CASSLMGSGGLYEQYF. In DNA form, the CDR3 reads TGTGCCAGCAGCTTAATGGGTAGCGGGGGACTTTACGAGCAGTACTTC. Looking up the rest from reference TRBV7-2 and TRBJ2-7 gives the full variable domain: GAGVSQSPSNKVTEKGKDVELRCDPISGHTALYWYRQSLGQGLEFLIYFQGNSAPDKSGLPSDRFSAERTGGSVSTLTIQRTQQEDSAVYLCASSLMGSGGLYEQYFGPGTRLTVT.

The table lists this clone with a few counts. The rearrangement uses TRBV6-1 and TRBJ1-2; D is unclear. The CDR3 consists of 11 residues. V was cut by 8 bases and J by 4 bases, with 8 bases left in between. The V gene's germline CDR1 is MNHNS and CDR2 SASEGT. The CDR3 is CASDYGYGYTF. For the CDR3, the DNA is TGTGCCAGCGACTATGGCTATGGCTACACCTTC.

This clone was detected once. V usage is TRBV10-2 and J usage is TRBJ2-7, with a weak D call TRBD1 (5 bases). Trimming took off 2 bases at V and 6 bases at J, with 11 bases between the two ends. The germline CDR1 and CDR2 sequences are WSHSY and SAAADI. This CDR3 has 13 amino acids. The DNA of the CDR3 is TGCGCCAGCAGTGAGCAGGGTTCGGGCGAGCAGTACTTC. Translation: CASSEQGSGEQYF.

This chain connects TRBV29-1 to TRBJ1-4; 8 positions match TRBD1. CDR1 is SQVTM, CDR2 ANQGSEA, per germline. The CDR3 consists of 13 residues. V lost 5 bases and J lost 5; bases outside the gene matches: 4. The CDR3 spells CSVRGQENEKLFF. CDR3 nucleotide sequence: TGCAGCGTTAGGGGACAGGAGAATGAAAAACTGTTTTTT.

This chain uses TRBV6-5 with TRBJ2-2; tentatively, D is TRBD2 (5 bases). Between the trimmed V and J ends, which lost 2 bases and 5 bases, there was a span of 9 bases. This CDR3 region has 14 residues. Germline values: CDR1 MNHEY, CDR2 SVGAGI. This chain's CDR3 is CASSYGSETGELFF. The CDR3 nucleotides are TGTGCCAGCAGTTACGGGAGCGAGACCGGGGAGCTGTTTTTT.

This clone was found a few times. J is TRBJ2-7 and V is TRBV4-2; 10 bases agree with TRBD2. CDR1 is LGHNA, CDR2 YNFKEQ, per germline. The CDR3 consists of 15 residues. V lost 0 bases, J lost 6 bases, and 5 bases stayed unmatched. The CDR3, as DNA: TGTGCCAGCAGCCAAGATTCTAGCGGGGGTCGCGAGCAGTACTTC. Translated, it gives CASSQDSSGGREQYF.

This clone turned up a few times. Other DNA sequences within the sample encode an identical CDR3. This CDR3 reads CASSPGGGGYTF. CDR3 DNA sequence: TGTGCCAGCTCACCGGGGGGTGGTGGCTACACCTTC. V is TRBV18 and J is TRBJ1-2; D may be TRBD1 (5 bases). V was clipped by 3 bases and J by 7 bases, with 9 bases between them. CDR1 is KGHSH, CDR2 LQKENI, per germline. The CDR3 is 12 residues long.

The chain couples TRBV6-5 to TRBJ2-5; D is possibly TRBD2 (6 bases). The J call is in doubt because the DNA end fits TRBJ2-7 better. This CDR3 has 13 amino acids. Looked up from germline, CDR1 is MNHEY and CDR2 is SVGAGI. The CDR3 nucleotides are TGTGCCAGCAGTTACGGTCGGGGGTACGAGCAGTACTTC. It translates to CASSYGRGYEQYF.

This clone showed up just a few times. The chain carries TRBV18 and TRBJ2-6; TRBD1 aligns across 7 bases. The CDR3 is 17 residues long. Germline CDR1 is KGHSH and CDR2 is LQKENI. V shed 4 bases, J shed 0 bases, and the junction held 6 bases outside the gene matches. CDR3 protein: CASSLRTGTSGANVLTF. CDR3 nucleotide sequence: TGTGCCAGCTCACTAAGGACAGGAACCTCTGGGGCCAACGTCCTGACTTTC.

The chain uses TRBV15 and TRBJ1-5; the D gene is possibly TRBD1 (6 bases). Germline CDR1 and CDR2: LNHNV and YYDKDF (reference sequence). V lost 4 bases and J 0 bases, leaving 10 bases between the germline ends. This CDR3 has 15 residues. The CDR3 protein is CATSIDRISNQPQHF. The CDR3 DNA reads TGTGCCACCAGCATAGACAGGATTAGCAATCAGCCCCAGCATTTT.

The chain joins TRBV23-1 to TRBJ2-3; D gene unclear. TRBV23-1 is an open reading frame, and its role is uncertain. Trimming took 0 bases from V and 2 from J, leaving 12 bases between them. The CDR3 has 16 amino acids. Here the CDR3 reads CASSQSETRDTDTQYF. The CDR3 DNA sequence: TGCGCCAGCAGTCAATCGGAGACTCGAGACACAGATACGCAGTATTTT.

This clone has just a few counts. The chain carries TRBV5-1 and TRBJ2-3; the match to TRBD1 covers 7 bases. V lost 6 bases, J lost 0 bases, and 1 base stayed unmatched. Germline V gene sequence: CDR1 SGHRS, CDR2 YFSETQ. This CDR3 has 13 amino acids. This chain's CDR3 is CASKTGSTDTQYF. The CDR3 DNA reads TGCGCCAGCAAGACAGGGAGCACAGATACGCAGTATTTT.

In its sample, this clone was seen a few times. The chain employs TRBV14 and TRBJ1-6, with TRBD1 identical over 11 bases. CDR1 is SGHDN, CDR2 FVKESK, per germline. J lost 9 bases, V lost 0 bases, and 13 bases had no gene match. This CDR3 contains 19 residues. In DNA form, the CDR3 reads TGTGCCAGCAGCCAAGAAAGAAAAAGCGGGACAGGGGGAACTTCACCCCTCCACTTT. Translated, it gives CASSQERKSGTGGTSPLHF. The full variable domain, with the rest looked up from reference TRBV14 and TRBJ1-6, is EAGVTQFPSHSVIEKGQTVTLRCDPISGHDNLYWYRRVMGKEIKFLLHFVKESKQDESGMPNNRFLAERTGGTYSTLKVQPAELEDSGVYFCASSQERKSGTGGTSPLHFGNGTRLTVT.

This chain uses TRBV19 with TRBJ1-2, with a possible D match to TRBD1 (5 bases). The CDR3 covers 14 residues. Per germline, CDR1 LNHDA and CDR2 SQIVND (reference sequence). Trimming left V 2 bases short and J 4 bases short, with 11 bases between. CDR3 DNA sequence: TGTGCCAGTAGTATACTGGAAGGGGTCTATGGCTACACCTTC. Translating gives CASSILEGVYGYTF.

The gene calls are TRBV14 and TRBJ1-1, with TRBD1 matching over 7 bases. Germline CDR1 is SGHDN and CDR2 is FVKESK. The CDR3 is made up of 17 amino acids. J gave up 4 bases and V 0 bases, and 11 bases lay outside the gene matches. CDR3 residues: CASSQDIRRAGGTEAFF. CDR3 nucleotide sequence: TGTGCCAGCAGCCAAGATATAAGAAGGGCAGGGGGCACTGAAGCTTTCTTT.

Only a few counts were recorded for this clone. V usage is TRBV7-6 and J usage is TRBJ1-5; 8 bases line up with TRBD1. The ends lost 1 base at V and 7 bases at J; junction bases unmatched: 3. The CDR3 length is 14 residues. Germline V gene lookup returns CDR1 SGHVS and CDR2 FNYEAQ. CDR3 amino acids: CASSLDRGKQPQHF. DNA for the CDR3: TGTGCCAGCAGCTTAGACAGGGGGAAACAGCCCCAGCATTTT.

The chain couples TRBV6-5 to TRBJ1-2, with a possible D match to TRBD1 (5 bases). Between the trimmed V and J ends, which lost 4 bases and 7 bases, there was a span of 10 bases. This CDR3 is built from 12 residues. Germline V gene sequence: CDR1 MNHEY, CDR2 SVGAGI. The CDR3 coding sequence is TGTGCCAGCAGTTCAGGGTCTGGTGGCTACACCTTC. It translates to CASSSGSGGYTF.

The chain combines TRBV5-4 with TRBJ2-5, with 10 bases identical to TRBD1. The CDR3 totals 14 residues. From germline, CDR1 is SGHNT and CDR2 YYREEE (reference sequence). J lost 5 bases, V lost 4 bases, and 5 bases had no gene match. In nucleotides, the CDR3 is TGTGCCAGCAGCACCAGGACAGGGGGGGAGACCCAGTACTTC. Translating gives CASSTRTGGETQYF.

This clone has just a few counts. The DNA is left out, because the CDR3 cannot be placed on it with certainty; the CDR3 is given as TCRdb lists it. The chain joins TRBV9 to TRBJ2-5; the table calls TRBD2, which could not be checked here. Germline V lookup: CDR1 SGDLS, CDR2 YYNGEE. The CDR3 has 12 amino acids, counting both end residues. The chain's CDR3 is CASSVGVGALYF.